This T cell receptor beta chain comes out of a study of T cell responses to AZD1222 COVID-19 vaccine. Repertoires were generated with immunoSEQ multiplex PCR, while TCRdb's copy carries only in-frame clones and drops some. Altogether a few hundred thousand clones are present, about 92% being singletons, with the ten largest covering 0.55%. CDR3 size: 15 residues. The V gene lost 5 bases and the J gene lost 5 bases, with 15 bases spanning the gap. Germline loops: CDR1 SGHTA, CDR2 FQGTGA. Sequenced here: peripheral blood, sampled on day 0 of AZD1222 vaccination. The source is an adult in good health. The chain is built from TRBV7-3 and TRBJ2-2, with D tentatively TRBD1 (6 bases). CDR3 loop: CASSHRKQGTGELFF. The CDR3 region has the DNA TGTGCCAGCAGCCACCGAAAGCAGGGGACCGGGGAGCTGTTTTTT.